Listed here are 2 T cell receptor beta chains from one sample, sequenced in a study of cytotoxic CD8 clonotypes in ibrutinib-treated CLL. Clones were sequenced by immunoSEQ multiplex PCR, and TCRdb holds only the in-frame ones, with some missing. The sample lists 150,000 to 200,000 clones, approximately 77% seen once, with roughly 2% in the top ten. This sample comprised PBMCs, obtained after 12 months of ibrutinib treatment. Receptor source: a human donor with chronic lymphocytic leukemia.

The chain couples TRBV15 to TRBJ1-2; 7 bases match TRBD1. There are 17 residues in the CDR3. Germline CDR1 is LNHNV and CDR2 is YYDKDF (reference sequence). V lost 8 bases and J lost 2; bases outside the gene matches: 17. CDR3 region: CATAPRDRDPGNYGYTF. Here the CDR3 DNA reads TGTGCCACCGCGCCCCGGGACAGAGACCCGGGCAACTATGGCTACACCTTC.

The chain is built from TRBV2 and TRBJ2-1; D unclear. The germline V gene has CDR1 SNHLY and CDR2 FYNNEI. The CDR3 has 12 amino acids. The V gene lost 7 bases and the J gene lost 9 bases, with 13 bases spanning the gap. The CDR3 loop reads CASTTLVSEQFF. The CDR3, as DNA: TGTGCCAGCACGACGCTAGTCTCTGAGCAGTTCTTC.